A single sample gave rise to the 13 T cell receptor beta chains below, sequenced in a study of shared clonotypes between healthy human individuals. Assay: immunoSEQ multiplex PCR; the TCRdb copy retains only in-frame clones and omits some. The sample shows about a million clones, roughly 80% of them seen only once. The specimen was memory CD4+ T cells sorted from blood. Subset in this sample: CD45RA-negative fraction. The receptors shown here come from a young man in good health.

The V gene is TRBV2, the J gene TRBJ2-7; D unresolved. Germline V gene lookup returns CDR1 SNHLY and CDR2 FYNNEI. The CDR3 is made up of 12 amino acids. Trimming stripped 4 bases from V and 3 bases from J, with 7 bases between. In DNA form, the CDR3 reads TGTGCCAGCAGTGTGCGTTTCTACGAGCAGTACTTC. Amino acids: CASSVRFYEQYF.

J is TRBJ1-6 and V is TRBV6-1, with no clear D. This CDR3 is built from 15 residues. Germline CDR1 and CDR2: MNHNS and SASEGT. With 1 base removed from V and 7 bases from J, the gap between germline ends came to 11 bases. This chain's CDR3 is CASSEVAGVNSPLHF. In DNA, the CDR3 is TGTGCCAGCAGTGAAGTGGCAGGCGTAAATTCACCCCTCCACTTT.

The CDR3 DNA reads TGTGCCAGCAGCTTAGCGCCGGGCGGCTATGGCTACACCTTC. Protein sequence: CASSLAPGGYGYTF. The chain joins TRBV7-3 to TRBJ1-2, with D uncertain. CDR1 is SGHTA and CDR2 is FQGTGA in the germline V gene. Trimming removed 2 bases from V and 4 bases from J, with 11 bases in between. The CDR3 loop spans 14 amino acids.

The chain carries TRBV21-1 and TRBJ1-4; the table's D call of TRBD1 was not tested on the DNA. TRBV21-1 is reported as a pseudogene. This CDR3 has 13 residues. The CDR3 spells CASHWGLHEKLFF. Written as DNA, the CDR3 is TGTGCCAGCCACTGGGGGCTTCATGAAAAACTGTTTTTT.

This chain connects TRBV19 to TRBJ1-5, with D possibly matching TRBD1 (5 bases). This CDR3 has 15 amino acids. CDR1 LNHDA and CDR2 SQIVND come from the germline V gene (reference sequence). V lost 9 bases and J 1 base, leaving 16 bases between the germline ends. DNA for the CDR3: TGTGCCAGCAATGAGCCCCGGGGCAGCAATCAGCCCCAGCATTTT. Its translation is CASNEPRGSNQPQHF.

The V call is TRBV7-9, the J call TRBJ2-2; D is unclear. V lost 4 bases and J lost 3, with 6 bases in between. The CDR3 contains 13 residues. Germline-derived CDR1 and CDR2 are SEHNR and FQNEAQ (reference sequence). The CDR3 region is CASSSLYTGELFF. DNA for the CDR3: TGTGCCAGCAGCTCCTTGTACACCGGGGAGCTGTTTTTT.

A word on this clone: The sample has other DNA sequences that encode this CDR3 too. This chain connects TRBV5-1 to TRBJ2-1; weak D call: TRBD1 (6 bases). Germline-derived CDR1 and CDR2 are SGHRS and YFSETQ. CDR3 length equals 12 residues. V gave up 2 bases and J gave up 7 bases, with 7 bases separating them. The CDR3 coding sequence is TGCGCCAGCAGCTTAGGACAGAATGAGCAGTTCTTC. Protein product: CASSLGQNEQFF.

This rearrangement joins TRBV5-1 to TRBJ2-5, with 7 bases identical to TRBD1. CDR3 length equals 15 residues. The junction had 2 bases not matched to a gene; V was cut back by 0 bases and J by 0 bases. Germline CDR1 reads SGHRS; CDR2 reads YFSETQ. CDR3 amino acids: CASSLGQGDQETQYF. For the CDR3, the DNA is TGCGCCAGCAGCTTGGGACAGGGAGACCAAGAGACCCAGTACTTC. Together with reference TRBV5-1 and TRBJ2-5, the CDR3 gives the full variable domain: KAGVTQTPRYLIKTRGQQVTLSCSPISGHRSVSWYQQTPGQGLQFLFEYFSETQRNKGNFPGRFSGRQFSNSRSEMNVSTLELGDSALYLCASSLGQGDQETQYFGPGTRLLVL.

The rearrangement links TRBV6-6 to TRBJ1-2; 7 bases fit TRBD1. J was trimmed by 10 bases and V by 4 bases; bases with no gene match: 15. This CDR3 region has 15 residues. Germline values: CDR1 MNHNY, CDR2 SVGAGI (reference sequence). CDR3 coding DNA: TGTGCCAGCAGTTGGCGCCGGGACAGCCGCTCGGTCTACACCTTC. It translates to CASSWRRDSRSVYTF.

This chain uses TRBV19 with TRBJ2-5; no clear D. Trimming removed 0 bases at V and 5 bases at J, with 4 bases between. This CDR3 contains 12 residues. CDR1 is LNHDA and CDR2 is SQIVND in the germline V gene (reference sequence). CDR3 loop: CASSIDRETQYF. The CDR3 coding sequence is TGTGCCAGTAGTATAGATCGCGAGACCCAGTACTTC. Together with reference TRBV19 and TRBJ2-5, the CDR3 gives the full variable domain: DGGITQSPKYLFRKEGQNVTLSCEQNLNHDAMYWYRQDPGQGLRLIYYSQIVNDFQKGDIAEGYSVSREKKESFPLTVTSAQKNPTAFYLCASSIDRETQYFGPGTRLLVL.

This clone was observed a single time. V gene TRBV19 combines with J gene TRBJ2-7, with 7 bases identical to TRBD1. The length of the CDR3 is 15 residues. V shed 3 bases and J 4 bases; nucleotides not matched to a gene: 9. Germline V gene lookup returns CDR1 LNHDA and CDR2 SQIVND (reference sequence). CDR3: CASSIGRGLLYEQYF. The CDR3 DNA sequence: TGTGCCAGTAGTATTGGAAGGGGGCTGTTGTACGAGCAGTACTTC.

V and J are TRBV7-2 and TRBJ1-1; tentatively, D is TRBD1 (6 bases). Trimming left V 0 bases short and J 5 bases short, with 16 bases between. In germline, CDR1 is SGHTA, CDR2 FQGNSA. This CDR3 has 16 residues. CDR3 nucleotides: TGTGCCAGCAGCTTAGCACCAGGGGCCCTTTTTACTGAAGCTTTCTTT. Amino acids: CASSLAPGALFTEAFF.

V and J are TRBV4-3 and TRBJ2-1, with 8 nucleotides matching TRBD2. The CDR3 contains 14 residues. V shed 4 bases, J shed 16 bases, and the junction held 15 bases outside the gene matches. Germline assignment: CDR1 LGHNA and CDR2 YSLEER. The CDR3 coding sequence is TGCGCCAGCAGCCCGGGACTAGAAATACCCCTCGGATTCTTC. Encoded protein: CASSPGLEIPLGFF.